The present entry profiles one T cell receptor beta chain with its context. The antigen is undetermined. V lost 8 bases to trimming and J lost 6 bases; unmatched junction nucleotides: 6. The CDR3 length is 14 residues. CDR1 and CDR2 (germline): WSHSY, SAAADI. The data were taken from a study of graft-versus-host responses after intestinal transplantation. Measured with immunoSEQ multiplex PCR; TCRdb has only the in-frame clones, and not every one. The data contain 85,000 to 130,000 clones, roughly 87% of them singletons. The clonotype originates from a human donor who received an intestinal transplant. The sequences come from unstimulated CD4+ T cells sorted from spleen or lymph node cells, collected before intestinal transplant. The chain recombines TRBV10-2 with TRBJ2-7, with TRBD2 matching 14 bases. The CDR3, as DNA: TGCGCCAGCGGAAGGGGACTAGCGGGAGTCGAGCAGTACTTC. Translation: CASGRGLAGVEQYF.